Here is one TCR beta chain with its context. The antigen remains unidentified. These data come from a study of vaccination effects on CD4 cells after COVID-19. About the study: ViraFEST assay sequencing came after antigen-specific CD4+ T cells were expanded with viral peptide pools.

The assay was immunoSEQ multiplex PCR, and TCRdb's table has in-frame clones only and misses some. Here the sample spans fewer than 35,000 clones, approximately 70% being singletons. The V end lost 1 base, the J end lost 0 bases, and 18 bases lay between the germline ends. CDR1 and CDR2 from the germline V gene are PRHDT and FYEKMQ (reference sequence). CDR3 length: 18 amino acids. After less than twelve days in culture, the CD4+ T cells were isolated. IL-2 medium was substituted for half the medium on days 3 and 7. This TCR derives from a human donor who received a COVID-19 vaccine. The chain recombines TRBV13 with TRBJ2-5; tentatively, D is TRBD2 (6 bases). The source was CD4+ T cells from PBMCs cultured without peptide, collected before COVID-19 vaccination. In DNA form, the CDR3 reads TGTGCCAGCAGCTTAGTGAGTGTAGGGGAGGAGGACCAAGAGACCCAGTACTTC. This translates into CASSLVSVGEEDQETQYF.